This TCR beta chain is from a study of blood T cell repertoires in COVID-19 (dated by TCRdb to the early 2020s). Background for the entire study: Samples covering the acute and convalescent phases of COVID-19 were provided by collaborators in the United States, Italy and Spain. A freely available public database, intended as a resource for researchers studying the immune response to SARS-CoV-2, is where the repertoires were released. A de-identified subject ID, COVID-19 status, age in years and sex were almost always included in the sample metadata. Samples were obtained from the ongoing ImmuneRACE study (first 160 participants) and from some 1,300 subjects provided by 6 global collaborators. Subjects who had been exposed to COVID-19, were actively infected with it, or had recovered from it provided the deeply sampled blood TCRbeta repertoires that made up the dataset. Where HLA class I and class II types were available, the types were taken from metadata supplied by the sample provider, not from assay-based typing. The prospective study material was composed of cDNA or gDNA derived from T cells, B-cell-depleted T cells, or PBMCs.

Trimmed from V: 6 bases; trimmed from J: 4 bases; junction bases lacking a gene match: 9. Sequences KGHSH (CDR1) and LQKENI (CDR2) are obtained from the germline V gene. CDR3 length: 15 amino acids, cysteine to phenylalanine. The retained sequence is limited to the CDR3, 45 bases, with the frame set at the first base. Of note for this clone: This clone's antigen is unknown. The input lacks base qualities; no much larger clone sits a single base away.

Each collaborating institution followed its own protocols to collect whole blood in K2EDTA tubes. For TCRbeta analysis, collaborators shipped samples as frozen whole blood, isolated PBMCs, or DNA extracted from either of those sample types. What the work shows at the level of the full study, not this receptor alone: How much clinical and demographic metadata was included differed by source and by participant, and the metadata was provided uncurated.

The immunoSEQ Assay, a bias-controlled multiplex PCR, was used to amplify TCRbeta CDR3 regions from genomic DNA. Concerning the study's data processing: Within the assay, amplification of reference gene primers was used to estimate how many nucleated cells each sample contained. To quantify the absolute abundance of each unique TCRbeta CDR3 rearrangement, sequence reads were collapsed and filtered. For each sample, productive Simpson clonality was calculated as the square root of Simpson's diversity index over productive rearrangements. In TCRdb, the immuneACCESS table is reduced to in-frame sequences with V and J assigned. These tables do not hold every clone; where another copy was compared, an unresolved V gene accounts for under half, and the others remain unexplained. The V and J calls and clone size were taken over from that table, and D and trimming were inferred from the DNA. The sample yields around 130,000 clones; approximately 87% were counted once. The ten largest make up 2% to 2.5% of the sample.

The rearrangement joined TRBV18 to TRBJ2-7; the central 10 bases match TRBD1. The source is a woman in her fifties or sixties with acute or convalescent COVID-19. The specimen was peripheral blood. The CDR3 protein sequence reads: CASSPSGQGYYEQYF. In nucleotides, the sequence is TGTGCCAGCTCGCCTTCGGGACAGGGGTATTACGAGCAGTACTTC.